This T cell receptor beta chain was retrieved from a study of T cells after posttransplantation cyclophosphamide. There are many counts of this clone. The CDR3 has 15 residues. CDR1 SGHVS and CDR2 FQNEAQ come from the germline V gene. V dropped 5 bases and J dropped 1; count of bases not matched to a gene: 4. TCRdb's copy holds only in-frame clones and misses some; the assay was immunoSEQ multiplex PCR. Observed in the sample are approximately 41,000 clones, none of them singletons. Specimen: PBMCs. The V and J genes are TRBV7-8 and TRBJ1-2, with TRBD1 matching 10 bases. This clonotype originated in a man aged 45 to 65 in good health, CMV-negative, and a related stem cell transplant donor. CDR3 amino acids: CASSVTGGFNYGYTF. DNA of the CDR3: TGTGCCAGCAGCGTGACAGGGGGCTTTAACTATGGCTACACCTTC. Full variable domain (remainder filled in from reference TRBV7-8 and TRBJ1-2): GAGVSQSPRYKVAKRGQDVALRCDPISGHVSLFWYQQALGQGPEFLTYFQNEAQLDKSGLPSDRFFAERPEGSVSTLKIQRTQQEDSAVYLCASSVTGGFNYGYTFGSGTRLTVV.